These 12 T cell receptor beta chains originate from one sample sequenced in a study of blood T cell repertoires in COVID-19. Measured with immunoSEQ multiplex PCR; TCRdb has only the in-frame clones, and not every one. The table records about 150,000 clones, 60% to 80% of them present only once. Sequenced sample: peripheral blood. These receptors were obtained from a man over 45 with active or convalescent COVID-19.

This chain connects TRBV6-5 to TRBJ1-1; possibly TRBD1 for D (5 bases). This CDR3 spans 13 amino acids. CDR1 and CDR2 from the germline V gene are MNHEY and SVGAGI. V lost 11 bases, J lost 1 base, and 14 bases lay in between. The CDR3 reads CAESTAGNTEAFF. The CDR3 DNA sequence: TGTGCCGAATCGACAGCCGGGAACACTGAAGCTTTCTTT.

V gene TRBV5-1 combines with J gene TRBJ2-7, with a weak D call TRBD2 (6 bases). Germline CDR1 reads SGHRS; CDR2 reads YFSETQ. This CDR3 is 15 amino acids long. Trimming cost V 4 bases and J 4 bases, with 18 bases left between them. CDR3 coding DNA: TGCGCCAGCAGCCCTGGGTTGGGACTGGATTACGAGCAGTACTTC. Translating gives CASSPGLGLDYEQYF. The whole variable domain, filled in from reference TRBV5-1 and TRBJ2-7, reads KAGVTQTPRYLIKTRGQQVTLSCSPISGHRSVSWYQQTPGQGLQFLFEYFSETQRNKGNFPGRFSGRQFSNSRSEMNVSTLELGDSALYLCASSPGLGLDYEQYFGPGTRLTVT.

The chain has TRBV6-5 and TRBJ2-7, with 11 bases matching TRBD1. CDR1 and CDR2 (germline): MNHEY, SVGAGI. The V gene end was trimmed by 8 bases and the J gene end by 5 bases; junction bases not matched to a gene: 11. CDR3 length equals 15 residues. The CDR3 bases are TGTGCCAGCTCCACTGGGGACAGGGGGTCCCACGAGCAGTACTTC. This codes for CASSTGDRGSHEQYF.

The chain is built from TRBV4-1 and TRBJ1-2; a weak D match, TRBD1 (5 bases). The CDR3 has 14 amino acids. The ends were cut back, 0 bases at V and 3 bases at J, with 8 bases in the middle. The germline CDR1 and CDR2 sequences are MGHRA and YSYEKL. The CDR3 region has the DNA TGCGCCAGCAGCCAAGAATGGGGGGACTATGGCTACACCTTC. Translated: CASSQEWGDYGYTF.

The V and J genes are TRBV18 and TRBJ2-5; possibly TRBD2 for D (5 bases). Germline lookup yields CDR1 KGHSH and CDR2 LQKENI. The V and J ends lost 6 bases and 4 bases respectively, with 15 bases between them. The CDR3 covers 14 residues. The CDR3 bases are TGTGCCAGCTCCCCTTCCGCCCGGGGAGAGACCCAGTACTTC. Translation: CASSPSARGETQYF.

The chain combines TRBV18 with TRBJ1-4, with D possibly matching TRBD1 (5 bases). V gave up 2 bases and J gave up 2 bases, with 15 bases separating them. The germline CDR1 and CDR2 sequences are KGHSH and LQKENI. The CDR3 runs 17 residues. The CDR3 sequence: CASSPFDLGATNEKLFF. The DNA for the CDR3 is TGTGCCAGCTCACCATTTGATTTAGGGGCCACTAATGAAAAACTGTTTTTT.

Concerning this clone itself: Other DNA sequences of this sample code for an identical CDR3. This chain uses TRBV6-5 with TRBJ2-7, with 14 bases aligning to TRBD2. Trimming took 2 bases from V and 3 from J; bases not matched to a gene: 0. The CDR3 runs 15 residues. CDR1 and CDR2 (germline): MNHEY, SVGAGI. As DNA, the CDR3 is TGTGCCAGCAGTTACGGGACTAGCGGGAGCTACGAGCAGTACTTC. Its translation: CASSYGTSGSYEQYF.

The CDR3 DNA follows: TGTGCCACCAGCAACTACAGGGAAGCTTTCTTT. It is translated as CATSNYREAFF. The gene calls are TRBV15 and TRBJ1-1, with D maybe TRBD1 (5 bases). Germline V gene lookup returns CDR1 LNHNV and CDR2 YYDKDF (reference sequence). The V gene lost 4 bases and the J gene lost 8 bases, with 8 bases spanning the gap. This CDR3 contains 11 residues. Full variable domain (outside the CDR3, taken from reference TRBV15 and TRBJ1-1): DAMVIQNPRYQVTQFGKPVTLSCSQTLNHNVMYWYQQKSSQAPKLLFHYYDKDFNNEADTPDNFQSRRPNTSFCFLDIRSPGLGDTAMYLCATSNYREAFFGQGTRLTVV.

This clone was seen more than once but under ten times. The chain links TRBV4-1 to TRBJ1-1, with D hard to call. The germline CDR1 and CDR2 sequences are MGHRA and YSYEKL. V was clipped by 4 bases and J by 4 bases, with 13 bases between them. This CDR3 is built from 14 residues. CDR3 DNA sequence: TGCGCCAGCAGCCGCCCCGAAGCGGGCACTGAAGCTTTCTTT. Translated: CASSRPEAGTEAFF.

The genes are TRBV9 and TRBJ2-3; TRBD1 matches at 10 bases. This CDR3 is built from 15 residues. Germline-derived CDR1 and CDR2 are SGDLS and YYNGEE. J lost 3 bases, V lost 3 bases, and 4 bases had no gene match. This CDR3 is CASSARDRGTDTQYF. The CDR3 nucleotides read TGTGCCAGCAGCGCCCGGGACAGGGGAACAGATACGCAGTATTTT.

The chain has TRBV10-3 and TRBJ2-7, with TRBD1 identical over 7 bases. Germline trimming cut 3 bases from V and 2 bases from J; bases unmatched to any gene: 4. Germline CDR1 ENHRY, CDR2 SYGVKD. The CDR3 sequence is 14 residues long. CDR3 loop: CAISEGQAPYEQYF. The CDR3 DNA reads TGTGCCATCAGTGAAGGACAGGCCCCCTACGAGCAGTACTTC.

The J gene is TRBJ2-2, the V gene TRBV21-1; TRBD2 is taken as the D call from the table, unchecked against the DNA. TRBV21-1 is termed a pseudogene. CDR3 length: 17 residues. The CDR3 loop is CASSKAGLADNTGELFF. The DNA of the CDR3 is TGTGCCAGCAGCAAAGCAGGGCTAGCGGATAACACCGGGGAGCTGTTTTTT.